Below, 5 T cell receptor beta chains from the same sample are listed, as sequenced in a study of blood T cell repertoires in COVID-19. Repertoires were generated with immunoSEQ multiplex PCR, while TCRdb's copy carries only in-frame clones and drops some. The table includes a few hundred thousand clones, nearly 90% detected once. Sequenced sample: PBMCs or T cells enriched from blood (not recorded which). The receptor set was obtained from a young woman with acute COVID-19.

The chain couples TRBV18 to TRBJ2-7, with D perhaps TRBD2 (5 bases). With 7 bases removed from V and 3 bases from J, the gap between germline ends came to 10 bases. This CDR3 has 12 residues. Germline V gives CDR1 KGHSH, CDR2 LQKENI. The CDR3 bases are TGTGCCAGCTTCGGGAATAACTACGAGCAGTACTTC. Translation gives CASFGNNYEQYF.

The rearrangement uses TRBV24-1 and TRBJ1-5; 7 nucleotides match TRBD1. The J segment lost 0 bases and the V segment lost 3 bases, leaving 7 bases of the junction unmatched. This CDR3 spans 17 amino acids. Looked up from germline, CDR1 is KGHDR and CDR2 is SFDVKD. The CDR3 region is CATSDGTVSYSNQPQHF. CDR3 DNA: TGTGCCACCAGTGATGGGACAGTTAGTTATAGCAATCAGCCCCAGCATTTT.

Only one count was recorded for this clone. The chain has TRBV5-1 and TRBJ2-1; 7 bases line up with TRBD2. Trimming at V came to 1 base and at J to 4 bases, leaving 8 bases not matched to a gene. CDR3 size: 16 residues. Germline assignment: CDR1 SGHRS and CDR2 YFSETQ. DNA for the CDR3: TGCGCCAGCAGCTTGAGTGCGTCTAGCGGATACAATGAGCAGTTCTTC. This codes for CASSLSASSGYNEQFF.

This rearrangement joins TRBV19 to TRBJ1-5, with TRBD1 identical over 9 bases. This CDR3 has 14 residues. V lost 8 bases to trimming and J lost 6 bases; unmatched junction nucleotides: 8. Germline V gene lookup returns CDR1 LNHDA and CDR2 SQIVND (reference sequence). CDR3 sequence reads: CASGGQGKTQPQHF. CDR3 coding DNA: TGTGCCAGTGGGGGACAGGGAAAGACTCAGCCCCAGCATTTT.

This sequence joins TRBV28 and TRBJ2-2; D possibly corresponds to TRBD1 (5 bases). Germline V gene sequence: CDR1 MDHEN, CDR2 SYDVKM. CDR3 length: 15 residues. Trimming left V 5 bases short and J 1 base short, with 11 bases between. CDR3 region: CASSTLGRNTGELFF. DNA for the CDR3: TGTGCCAGCAGTACCCTGGGGCGGAACACCGGGGAGCTGTTTTTT. Based on the CDR3 plus reference TRBV28 and TRBJ2-2, the full variable domain is DVKVTQSSRYLVKRTGEKVFLECVQDMDHENMFWYRQDPGLGLRLIYFSYDVKMKEKGDIPEGYSVSREKKERFSLILESASTNQTSMYLCASSTLGRNTGELFFGEGSRLTVL.